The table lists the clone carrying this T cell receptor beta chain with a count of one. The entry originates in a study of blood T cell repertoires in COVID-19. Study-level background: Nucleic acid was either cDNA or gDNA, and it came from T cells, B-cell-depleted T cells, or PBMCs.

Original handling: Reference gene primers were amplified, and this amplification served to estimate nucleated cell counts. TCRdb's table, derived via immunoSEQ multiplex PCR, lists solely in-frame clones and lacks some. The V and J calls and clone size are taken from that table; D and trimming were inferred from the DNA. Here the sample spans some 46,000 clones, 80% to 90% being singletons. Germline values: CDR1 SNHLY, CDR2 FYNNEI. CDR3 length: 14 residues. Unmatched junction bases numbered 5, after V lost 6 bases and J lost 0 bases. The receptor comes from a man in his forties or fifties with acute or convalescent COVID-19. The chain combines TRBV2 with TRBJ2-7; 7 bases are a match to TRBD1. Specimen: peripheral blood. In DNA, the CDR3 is TGTGCCAGCAGAGCGCAGGGGGACTCCTACGAGCAGTACTTC. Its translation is CASRAQGDSYEQYF.